What follows are 21 T cell receptor beta chains derived from one specimen sequenced in a study of blood T cell repertoires in COVID-19. This table comes from immunoSEQ multiplex PCR, and its TCRdb copy is limited to in-frame clones, with some not included. The data hold 250,000 or so clones, with about 90% observed a single time. The material sequenced was PBMCs or T cells enriched from blood (not recorded which). The receptors derive from a human donor in a cohort exposed to, infected with or recovered from COVID-19 (not recorded which). The donor label of this sample is uncertain.

The CDR3 loop is CASSPQDMNTEAFF. DNA for the CDR3: TGTGCCAGCAGCCCACAGGACATGAACACTGAAGCTTTCTTT. V gene TRBV7-2 combines with J gene TRBJ1-1; possibly TRBD1 for D (5 bases). Germline lookup yields CDR1 SGHTA and CDR2 FQGNSA. Between the trimmed V and J ends, which lost 5 bases and 0 bases, there was a span of 10 bases. The CDR3 is 14 residues long. The whole variable domain, filled in from reference TRBV7-2 and TRBJ1-1, reads GAGVSQSPSNKVTEKGKDVELRCDPISGHTALYWYRQSLGQGLEFLIYFQGNSAPDKSGLPSDRFSAERTGGSVSTLTIQRTQQEDSAVYLCASSPQDMNTEAFFGQGTRLTVV.

The rearrangement links TRBV9 to TRBJ2-3; 7 nucleotides line up with TRBD2. The CDR3 is 15 amino acids. Germline trimming cut 4 bases from V and 6 bases from J; bases unmatched to any gene: 11. Germline V CDR1 and CDR2: SGDLS, YYNGEE. CDR3 nucleotides: TGTGCCAGCAGCCCCCGGGCGGGGGTTGGGGATACGCAGTATTTT. Translated: CASSPRAGVGDTQYF. Based on the CDR3 plus reference TRBV9 and TRBJ2-3, the full variable domain is DSGVTQTPKHLITATGQRVTLRCSPRSGDLSVYWYQQSLDQGLQFLIQYYNGEERAKGNILERFSAQQFPDLHSELNLSSLELGDSALYFCASSPRAGVGDTQYFGPGTRLTVL.

This clone was counted a few times. This chain links TRBV4-2 with TRBJ2-7; D perhaps matches TRBD2 (5 bases). The CDR3 sequence is 18 residues long. Between the trimmed V and J ends, which lost 2 bases and 4 bases, there was a span of 24 bases. CDR1 is LGHNA, CDR2 YNFKEQ, per germline. CDR3 in amino acids: CASSQRAVGLTSGYEQYF. DNA of the CDR3: TGTGCCAGCAGCCAAAGGGCGGTTGGGTTAACGTCGGGATACGAGCAGTACTTC.

V and J are TRBV10-2 and TRBJ2-7, with D perhaps matching TRBD1 (5 bases). This CDR3 spans 14 amino acids. Trimming shortened V by 4 bases and J by 1 base, and 11 bases separated the two germline ends. CDR1 and CDR2 (germline): WSHSY, SAAADI. CDR3 in DNA: TGCGCCAGCAGTGTGGCAGGGATTTCCTACGAGCAGTACTTC. This gives the protein CASSVAGISYEQYF.

In the case of this clone: Distinct nucleotide sequences in the sample also encode this CDR3. CDR3 amino acids: CASSPLEGDNEQFF. For the CDR3, the DNA is TGTGCCAGCTCACCACTAGAGGGTGACAATGAGCAGTTCTTC. The chain uses TRBV18 and TRBJ2-1; a weak D match, TRBD2 (5 bases). V was trimmed by 1 base and J by 5 bases, leaving 9 bases between them. Germline-derived CDR1 and CDR2 are KGHSH and LQKENI. This CDR3 is built from 14 residues.

This clone was recorded a few times. The rearrangement joins TRBV11-2 to TRBJ1-4, with a weak D call TRBD1 (5 bases). CDR3 length: 13 amino acids. The V gene lost 4 bases and the J gene lost 8 bases, with 11 bases spanning the gap. Looked up from germline, CDR1 is SGHAT and CDR2 is FQNNGV. CDR3 bases: TGTGCCAGCAGCTCAGGGCTGGGAGAAAAACTGTTTTTT. This translates into CASSSGLGEKLFF.

The chain employs TRBV7-9 and TRBJ1-3; TRBD1 is a possible D gene (6 bases). The V gene's germline CDR1 is SEHNR and CDR2 FQNEAQ (reference sequence). The V end was cut by 10 bases, the J end by 0 bases, with 16 bases between. The CDR3 covers 15 residues. CDR3 sequence: CAIPMGAASGNTIYF. The CDR3 nucleotides are TGTGCCATACCAATGGGGGCAGCCTCTGGAAACACCATATATTTT.

This sequence joins TRBV6-5 and TRBJ1-1, with 7 bases identical to TRBD1. The CDR3 sequence is 15 residues long. V lost 6 bases to trimming and J lost 2 bases; unmatched junction nucleotides: 9. The germline V gene encodes CDR1 MNHEY and CDR2 SVGAGI. The DNA of the CDR3 is TGTGCCAGCAGGCCTACCGGGACAGAAAACACTGAAGCTTTCTTT. It encodes CASRPTGTENTEAFF.

This clone was recorded once. The chain recombines TRBV7-2 with TRBJ2-1, with 7 bases that match TRBD2. There are 15 residues in the CDR3. CDR1 is SGHTA, CDR2 FQGNSA, per germline. With 1 base clipped from V and 10 bases from J, the junction kept 10 bases outside the gene matches. The CDR3 sequence is CASSLERASGGEQFF. The DNA of the CDR3 is TGTGCCAGCAGCTTAGAGCGTGCTTCCGGGGGGGAGCAGTTCTTC.

This chain joins TRBV11-3 and TRBJ1-1; no clear D. CDR1 SGHNT and CDR2 YENEEA come from the germline V gene. Trimming shortened V by 5 bases and J by 2 bases, and 9 bases separated the two germline ends. This CDR3 has 13 amino acids. The CDR3 loop reads CASSAEPNTEAFF. The DNA of the CDR3 is TGTGCCAGCAGCGCGGAACCTAACACTGAAGCTTTCTTT.

This clone was found once. The rearrangement uses TRBV12-5 and TRBJ2-6; possibly TRBD1 for D (6 bases). CDR1 and CDR2 (germline): LGHNT, FRNRAP. Trimming removed 0 bases from V and 0 bases from J, with 24 bases in between. This CDR3 spans 22 amino acids. CDR3 loop: CASGLVRDRPYGISSGANVLTF. The CDR3 DNA reads TGTGCTAGTGGTTTGGTACGAGACAGGCCCTATGGGATAAGCTCTGGGGCCAACGTCCTGACTTTC.

This chain joins TRBV18 and TRBJ1-6; 7 bases are shared with TRBD1. CDR1 KGHSH and CDR2 LQKENI come from the germline V gene. The V segment lost 6 bases and the J segment 5 bases; nucleotides outside the gene matches: 4. This CDR3 is 14 amino acids long. CDR3 nucleotide sequence: TGTGCCAGCTCGAGGGACAGCAATAATTCACCCCTCCACTTT. This gives the protein CASSRDSNNSPLHF.

The V gene is TRBV3-1 (or the pseudogene TRBV3-2), the J gene TRBJ1-5; unclear D gene. Trimming left V 0 bases short and J 4 bases short, with 4 bases between. Germline CDR1 is LGHDT and CDR2 is YNNKEL (reference sequence). The CDR3 loop spans 13 amino acids. The CDR3 DNA reads as TGTGCCAGCAGCCAAGACCCAAATCAGCCCCAGCATTTT. This codes for CASSQDPNQPQHF.

The chain has TRBV19 and TRBJ1-5, with 7 nucleotides matching TRBD1. The germline V gene has CDR1 LNHDA and CDR2 SQIVND (reference sequence). The CDR3 extends over 14 amino acids. J was trimmed by 5 bases and V by 4 bases; bases with no gene match: 5. This CDR3 is CASSTRTGDQPQHF. The CDR3 bases are TGTGCCAGTAGTACAAGAACAGGGGATCAGCCCCAGCATTTT.

The rearrangement uses TRBV2 and TRBJ2-7; the D is unclear. Trimming stripped 8 bases from V and 0 bases from J, with 5 bases between. The CDR3 covers 11 residues. Germline lookup yields CDR1 SNHLY and CDR2 FYNNEI. The chain's CDR3 is CASGGSYEQYF. DNA of the CDR3: TGTGCCAGCGGCGGCTCCTACGAGCAGTACTTC.

CDR3: CASSLIETLNTEAFF. In nucleotides, the CDR3 is TGTGCCAGCAGTTTAATCGAGACATTGAACACTGAAGCTTTCTTT. The V call is TRBV27, the J call TRBJ1-1; D not certain. This CDR3 comprises 15 residues. Germline values: CDR1 MNHEY, CDR2 SMNVEV (reference sequence). Trimming shortened V by 2 bases and J by 0 bases, and 10 bases separated the two germline ends.

The rearrangement uses TRBV9 and TRBJ2-1, with 10 positions matching TRBD1. The germline V gene has CDR1 SGDLS and CDR2 YYNGEE. CDR3 length: 17 residues. Trimming at V came to 2 bases and at J to 7 bases, leaving 12 bases not matched to a gene. The DNA for the CDR3 is TGTGCCAGCAGCGTCGATATTGGACAGGGGGTTGTAAATGAGCAGTTCTTC. Amino acid sequence: CASSVDIGQGVVNEQFF.

This chain links TRBV3-1 (or the pseudogene TRBV3-2) with TRBJ2-7, with 8 bases lining up with TRBD1. V was pared by 3 bases and J by 4 bases, with 5 bases of the junction left unmatched. Germline values: CDR1 LGHDT, CDR2 YNNKEL (reference sequence). The CDR3 is 14 residues long. The CDR3 here is CASSQQGAGYEQYF. The DNA for the CDR3 is TGTGCCAGCAGCCAGCAGGGGGCTGGGTACGAGCAGTACTTC.

This clone was recorded once. The CDR3 here is CSVKDSNYGYTF. The CDR3 DNA follows: TGCAGCGTGAAGGACAGCAACTATGGCTACACCTTC. The J gene is TRBJ1-2, the V gene TRBV29-1; tentatively, D is TRBD1 (6 bases). V was cut by 6 bases and J by 2 bases, with 10 bases left in between. CDR1 is SQVTM, CDR2 ANQGSEA, per germline. The CDR3 is 12 amino acids.

CDR3: CATSGGGRDSNQPQHF. CDR3 DNA sequence: TGTGCCACCAGTGGAGGCGGTCGAGATAGCAATCAGCCCCAGCATTTT. The V call is TRBV24-1, the J call TRBJ1-5; unclear D gene. From germline, CDR1 is KGHDR and CDR2 SFDVKD. CDR3 length: 16 residues. Trimming cost V 5 bases and J 0 bases, with 13 bases left between them.

The chain combines TRBV30 with TRBJ2-7; maybe TRBD1 (5 bases). The CDR3 consists of 11 residues. Germline CDR1 is GTSNPN and CDR2 is SVGIG (reference sequence). The V end was cut by 3 bases, the J end by 2 bases, with 5 bases between. CDR3: CAWRTAYEQYF. CDR3 sequence (DNA): TGTGCCTGGAGGACAGCCTACGAGCAGTACTTC. Variable domain in full (rest from reference TRBV30 and TRBJ2-7): SQTIHQWPATLVQPVGSPLSLECTVEGTSNPNLYWYRQAAGRGLQLLFYSVGIGQISSEVPQNLSASRPQDRQFILSSKKLLLSDSGFYLCAWRTAYEQYFGPGTRLTVT.